This T cell receptor beta chain was recorded in a study of Tregs in tolerant kidney transplant recipients. Study background: Recipient Tregs were stimulated with donor B cells plus IL-2 for about 15 days. Activated donor B cells came from roughly 11-day culture on CD40L 3T3 cells. Study-level results: This study did not directly address biological reproducibility. Tolerant patients' donor-specific Tregs expanded beyond overall Tregs, suggesting antigen-driven growth.

This clone was seen a single time. Its matching antigen is unknown. CDR3 size: 15 residues. V lost 1 base and J lost 10, with 14 bases in between. From germline, CDR1 is SGHVS and CDR2 FQNEAQ. Generated by immunoSEQ multiplex PCR, the TCRdb table keeps only in-frame clones and is missing some. The data hold 9,000 to 13,000 clones, with more than 75% observed a single time. The specimen comprised Tregs from blood cultured with allogeneic cells, sampled before the transplant. The TCR originated in a human patient who received a combined kidney and bone marrow transplant. The gene calls are TRBV7-8 and TRBJ1-6; perhaps TRBD1 as D (6 bases). The chain's CDR3 is CASSLGPQGGSPLHF. CDR3 DNA: TGTGCCAGCAGCTTAGGCCCACAGGGTGGCTCACCCCTCCACTTT. The full variable domain, its missing parts supplied by reference TRBV7-8 and TRBJ1-6, is GAGVSQSPRYKVAKRGQDVALRCDPISGHVSLFWYQQALGQGPEFLTYFQNEAQLDKSGLPSDRFFAERPEGSVSTLKIQRTQQEDSAVYLCASSLGPQGGSPLHFGNGTRLTVT.